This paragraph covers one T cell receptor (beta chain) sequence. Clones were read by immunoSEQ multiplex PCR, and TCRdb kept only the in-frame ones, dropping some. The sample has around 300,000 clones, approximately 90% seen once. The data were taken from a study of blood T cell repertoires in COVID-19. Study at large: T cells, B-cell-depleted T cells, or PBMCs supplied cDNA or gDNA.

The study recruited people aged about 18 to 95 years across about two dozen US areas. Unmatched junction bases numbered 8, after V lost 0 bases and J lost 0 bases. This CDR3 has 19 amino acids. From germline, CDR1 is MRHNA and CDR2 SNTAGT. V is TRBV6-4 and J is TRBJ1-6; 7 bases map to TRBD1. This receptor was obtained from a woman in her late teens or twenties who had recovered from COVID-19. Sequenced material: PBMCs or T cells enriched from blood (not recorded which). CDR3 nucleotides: TGTGCCAGCAGTGACTCGGAGACAGGGAAAGGCTCCTATAATTCACCCCTCCACTTT. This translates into CASSDSETGKGSYNSPLHF.